The rows below give T cell receptor beta chains drawn from one sample of a study of HIV-infected patients and healthy controls. TCRdb redid the calling of the 5' RACE reads with MiXCR, one entry per CDR3 protein. The sample records roughly 20,000 distinct CDR3 sequences, 12% being singletons. Sequences were obtained from blood. These receptors were taken from an adult in good health. Both conserved end residues are part of each CDR3. Each record gives: clone size, V gene, CDR3 length, J gene, D gene, CDR3 DNA, CDR3 protein. D genes are given only for firm matches. For some rows the clone size is stated as once, few or many, or as a class when expanded; others skip it.

>few|TRBV30|14|TRBJ1-2|TRBD1
TGTGCCTGGAGCCCACAGGGGAGATTTCATGGCTACACCTTC
CAWSPQGRFHGYTF
>many|TRBV7-9|13|TRBJ2-7|.
TGTGCCAGCAGCCCAGCAGGGACCTACGAGCAGTACTTC
CASSPAGTYEQYF
>.|TRBV6-2/TRBV6-3|13|TRBJ1-5|.
TGTGCCAGCAGCTCGGCTAGCAATCAGCCCCAGCATTTT
CASSSASNQPQHF
>many|TRBV6-5|11|TRBJ1-1|.
TGTGCCAGCAGGGAGGGAACTGAAGCTTTCTTT
CASREGTEAFF
>.|TRBV5-1|13|TRBJ1-1|.
TGCGCCAGCACCGGGCGGGTGAACACTGAAGCTTTCTTT
CASTGRVNTEAFF
>many|TRBV18|15|TRBJ1-4|.
TGTGCCAGCTCACCACCGGGATACGGACCCGAAAAACTGTTTTTT
CASSPPGYGPEKLFF
>many|TRBV5-1|15|TRBJ2-5|.
TGCGCCAGCAGCTTGTTGGCCCAAAGCGGGGAGACCCAGTACTTC
CASSLLAQSGETQYF
>.|TRBV7-2|17|TRBJ1-6|.
TGTGCCAGCAGCTTGCCCGGGACCCTAGGATATAATTCACCCCTCCACTTT
CASSLPGTLGYNSPLHF
>many|TRBV5-4|12|TRBJ1-2|.
TGTGCCAGCAGCTTGGTGGACGGTGGCTACACCTTC
CASSLVDGGYTF
>many|TRBV5-1|12|TRBJ2-7|.
TGCGCCAGCAGCTTGGTTGAGTACGAGCAGTACTTC
CASSLVEYEQYF
>many|TRBV5-1|14|TRBJ1-1|.
TGCGCCAGCAGCTTGGCGGGGGGTACCACTGAAGCTTTCTTT
CASSLAGGTTEAFF
>.|TRBV12-3/TRBV12-4|15|TRBJ2-7|.
TGTGCCAGCAGTCCCACCGGGCCTCGATCCTACGAGCAGTACTTC
CASSPTGPRSYEQYF
>many|TRBV12-3/TRBV12-4|13|TRBJ1-1|.
TGTGCCAGCAGTAATGGACGTAACACTGAAGCTTTCTTT
CASSNGRNTEAFF
>medium-sized|TRBV20-1|13|TRBJ2-1|TRBD2
TGCAGTGCGCGCGGGGGTATCATAAATGAGCAGTTCTTC
CSARGGIINEQFF
>.|TRBV7-7|17|TRBJ2-2|TRBD1
TGTGCTAGCAGCGCCGACAGGGGACAACAAGGGGCCGTGGAGCTGTTTTTT
CASSADRGQQGAVELFF
>medium-sized|TRBV19|15|TRBJ1-5|.
TGTGCCAGTAGACCCCTCATAAACTACAATCAGCCCCAGCATTTT
CASRPLINYNQPQHF
>medium-sized|TRBV18|13|TRBJ1-1|.
TGTGCCAGCTCCCAAGGGGGGGACACTGAAGCTTTCTTT
CASSQGGDTEAFF
>few|TRBV6-1|13|TRBJ2-7|TRBD2
TGTGCCAGCAGTGAGCAGGGACTATACGAGCAGTACTTC
CASSEQGLYEQYF
>.|TRBV20-1|13|TRBJ1-4|TRBD1
TGCAGTGCTATGACAGGGGGAGACGAAAAACTGTTTTTT
CSAMTGGDEKLFF
>medium-sized|TRBV4-3|13|TRBJ2-7|.
TGCGCCAGCAGCCAAGAGTCTCGGGTCGAGCAGTACTTC
CASSQESRVEQYF
>many|TRBV18|14|TRBJ1-2|.
TGTGCCAGCTCACCCGGACAGTACCGCTATGGCTACACCTTC
CASSPGQYRYGYTF
>many|TRBV14|14|TRBJ1-1|.
TGTGCCAGCAGCCGTAAGCGAGTGAACACTGAAGCTTTCTTT
CASSRKRVNTEAFF
>many|TRBV5-1|16|TRBJ1-4|.
TGCGCCAGCAGCTTGTCCTCATGGGGGTCTAATGAAAAACTGTTTTTT
CASSLSSWGSNEKLFF
>many|TRBV4-3|18|TRBJ1-6|.
TGCGCCAGCAGCCAAGATACAAGGGTCTTTTCCTATAATTCACCCCTCCACTTT
CASSQDTRVFSYNSPLHF
>.|TRBV20-1|12|TRBJ2-3|.
TGCAGTGCTGGAGGACACACAGATACGCAGTATTTT
CSAGGHTDTQYF
>medium-sized|TRBV27|15|TRBJ1-4|.
TGTGCCAGCAGTTCCCTTTTCATAGGAGGTGAAAAACTGTTTTTT
CASSSLFIGGEKLFF
>medium-sized|TRBV5-1|13|TRBJ2-5|TRBD1
TGCGCCAGCAGCTGGACAGGGGGAGAGACCCAGTACTTC
CASSWTGGETQYF
>many|TRBV6-2/TRBV6-3|12|TRBJ2-7|.
TGTGCCAGCAGCCGATTGGGCAACGAGCAGTACTTC
CASSRLGNEQYF
>.|TRBV19|13|TRBJ1-1|TRBD1
TGTGCCAGTAGTGTAACAGGGGGATTCTATGCTTTCTTT
CASSVTGGFYAFF
>many|TRBV6-2/TRBV6-3|16|TRBJ1-1|.
TGTGCCAGCAGTTACCCCGTCGCCGTGGGGAACACTGAAGCTTTCTTT
CASSYPVAVGNTEAFF
>medium-sized|TRBV7-2|14|TRBJ1-3|.
TGTGCCAGCAGCTTAAGGATGGCTGGAAACACCATATATTTT
CASSLRMAGNTIYF
>few|TRBV6-2/TRBV6-3|14|TRBJ1-1|TRBD1
TGTGCCAGCAGCCGGCGACAGGGACGGACTGAAGCTTTCTTT
CASSRRQGRTEAFF
>medium-sized|TRBV20-1|16|TRBJ1-1|TRBD1
TGCAGTGCTAGGAGGACAGGGGGCGTTAAGAACACTGAAGCTTTCTTT
CSARRTGGVKNTEAFF
>few|TRBV9|13|TRBJ2-5|.
TGTGCCAGCGGGGGTCCGAGGTTCGAGACCCAGTACTTC
CASGGPRFETQYF
>.|TRBV6-2/TRBV6-3|15|TRBJ2-5|.
TGTGCCAGCAGCTTTGGACCATTAGATAGAGAGACCCAGTACTTC
CASSFGPLDRETQYF
>.|TRBV3-1|14|TRBJ1-2|TRBD1
TGTGCCAGCAGCACACGACAGGGTAACTATGGCTACACCTTC
CASSTRQGNYGYTF
>many|TRBV29-1|12|TRBJ2-7|TRBD1
TGCAGCGTTGAGGACAGGGTAGGCGTTCGGTACTTC
CSVEDRVGVRYF
>.|TRBV4-1|15|TRBJ2-1|.
TGCGCCAGCAGCCAAAGCAGGGACACCTCCAATGAGCAGTTCTTC
CASSQSRDTSNEQFF
>.|TRBV6-5|15|TRBJ2-4|TRBD1
TGTGCCAGCAGTATTGACAGGGGGCGTAAAAACATTCAGTACTTC
CASSIDRGRKNIQYF
>.|TRBV7-6|12|TRBJ2-7|TRBD2
TGTGCCAGCAGCTTAATGGCGGGAGGGCAGTACTTC
CASSLMAGGQYF